What follows are 2 T cell receptor beta chains derived from one specimen sequenced in a study of breast tumors, draining lymph nodes, adjacent tissues. The lymph nodes were axillary draining lymph nodes from breast cancer patients. TCRdb analysed the multiplex PCR reads with MiXCR anew, one entry per CDR3 protein. The sample has 200,000 to 300,000 distinct CDR3 sequences; 30% to 35% are singletons. Sequenced sample: axillary lymph node tissue. All receptors derive from a female donor with breast cancer. Some clones in this sample may be carry-over from other donors' samples.

In DNA, the CDR3 is TGTGCCAGCAGTCCGCTCCGCTCTCAGGGGGACTACGAGCAGTACTTC. It codes for CASSPLRSQGDYEQYF. This rearrangement joins TRBV6-5 to TRBJ2-7; 7 nucleotides match TRBD1. CDR1 and CDR2 (germline): MNHEY, SVGAGI. After removal of 5 bases from V and 3 bases from J, the junction contained 13 bases not matched to a gene. The CDR3 runs 16 residues.

The chain is built from TRBV20-1 and TRBJ2-2; the match to TRBD2 covers 7 bases. V shed 5 bases and J 11 bases; nucleotides not matched to a gene: 14. The CDR3 sequence is 14 residues long. The germline gives CDR1 DFQATT, CDR2 SNEGSKA (reference sequence). The CDR3 protein is CSALKRGMAYELFF. The CDR3 DNA reads TGCAGTGCTCTCAAGCGGGGAATGGCCTACGAGCTGTTTTTT.